The 9 T cell receptor beta chains below come from one sample, sequenced in a study of T cells after yellow fever vaccination. TCRdb passed the 5' RACE reads through MiXCR, listing each CDR3 protein once. Of a few hundred thousand distinct CDR3 sequences listed, 3.5% to 5% were seen once; the top ten hold less than 20%. This material consisted of PBMCs, taken 15 days after the yellow fever booster vaccination. These receptors all come from a man in his late teens or twenties who received the YFV17D yellow fever vaccine.

This CDR3 is CSARPPSQETQYF. In nucleotides, the CDR3 is TGCAGTGCCCGCCCCCCAAGTCAAGAGACCCAGTACTTC. The chain is built from TRBV20-1 and TRBJ2-5; D is undetermined. CDR3 size: 13 residues. Germline CDR1 reads DFQATT; CDR2 reads SNEGSKA (reference sequence). V dropped 6 bases and J dropped 2 bases, with 13 bases sitting between them.

This clonotype was observed a handful of times. V and J are TRBV5-1 and TRBJ1-1; no clear D. Trimming left V 5 bases short and J 1 base short, with 9 bases between. The CDR3 has 13 amino acids. Per germline, CDR1 SGHRS and CDR2 YFSETQ. The CDR3 coding sequence is TGCGCCAGCAGAATGACACCGAACACTGAAGCTTTCTTT. Protein: CASRMTPNTEAFF.

Of note for this clonotype: Mismatch with germline at one junction end may stem from a read error. The chain combines TRBV6-2 or TRBV6-3 with TRBJ2-6; possible D gene TRBD1, 5 bases. Germline V gene data show CDR1 as MNHEY and CDR2 as SVGEGT. This CDR3 is built from 12 residues. CDR3: CATASGAIVLTF. As DNA, the CDR3 is TGTGCCACAGCGTCTGGGGCCATCGTCCTGACTTTC.

In its sample, this clonotype was seen many times. The chain employs TRBV5-1 and TRBJ2-2; 9 bases fit TRBD2. The CDR3 runs 15 residues. Germline CDR1 SGHRS, CDR2 YFSETQ. V was pared by 2 bases and J by 1 base, with 0 bases of the junction left unmatched. The CDR3 loop is CASSFSGGNTGELFF. DNA for the CDR3: TGCGCCAGCAGCTTTAGCGGGGGGAACACCGGGGAGCTGTTTTTT.

This clonotype was found many times. The chain carries TRBV12-3 or TRBV12-4 and TRBJ1-6; the D gene is possibly TRBD1 (6 bases). The CDR3 totals 13 residues. Trimming took 2 bases from V and 10 from J, leaving 9 bases between them. The chain's CDR3 is CASSLLGGSPLHF. CDR3 nucleotides: TGTGCCAGCAGTTTACTCGGGGGCTCACCCCTCCACTTT.

The table lists this clonotype with many counts. The chain couples TRBV28 to TRBJ1-1, with D unclear. The germline gives CDR1 MDHEN, CDR2 SYDVKM. Trimming stripped 10 bases from V and 1 base from J, with 13 bases between. This CDR3 contains 13 residues. The CDR3 here is CATELFGNTEAFF. The CDR3 region has the DNA TGTGCCACCGAGCTTTTCGGGAACACTGAAGCTTTCTTT.

This clonotype has only a few counts. Here the CDR3 DNA reads TGTGCCAGCAGCACAGGGGGCGCGGGCGGGGAGCTGTTTTTT. Encoded protein: CASSTGGAGGELFF. The rearrangement uses TRBV2 and TRBJ2-2; 9 positions match TRBD1. The CDR3 sequence is 14 residues long. V gave up 6 bases and J gave up 7 bases; unmatched junction bases: 6. Germline-derived CDR1 and CDR2 are SNHLY and FYNNEI.

The chain has TRBV7-8 and TRBJ1-5; 8 bases fit TRBD1. The CDR3 covers 16 residues. V was pared by 1 base and J by 1 base, with 3 bases of the junction left unmatched. CDR1 SGHVS and CDR2 FQNEAQ come from the germline V gene. CDR3 protein: CASSLGTGTSNQPQHF. CDR3 DNA: TGTGCCAGCAGCTTAGGGACAGGGACGAGCAATCAGCCCCAGCATTTT.

The table lists this clonotype with a few counts. CDR3 coding DNA: TGTGCCAGCAGCTCGGACAGGTCCACTGAAGCTTTCTTT. Its translation is CASSSDRSTEAFF. The V and J genes are TRBV16 and TRBJ1-1; 7 bases fit TRBD1. The CDR3 totals 13 residues. Looked up from germline, CDR1 is KGHSY and CDR2 is FQNENV. The V and J ends lost 5 bases and 4 bases, in that order; junction bases with no gene match: 4.